Following are 21 T cell receptor beta chains from one sample sequenced in a study of cytomegalovirus exposure and HLA in healthy donors. The study ran its PCR with 60 Vbeta and 13 Jbeta primers. Profiling relied on immunoSEQ multiplex PCR, and the TCRdb table lists in-frame clones only, not all of them. This sample has some 150,000 clones, with roughly 77% found just once. Sequenced material: PBMCs. The receptors shown here come from a woman aged 25 to 39 in good health and CMV-seronegative.

The chain carries TRBV27 and TRBJ2-7; no clear D gene. Trimming left V 9 bases short and J 0 bases short, with 12 bases between. CDR1 MNHEY and CDR2 SMNVEV come from the germline V gene (reference sequence). CDR3 size: 13 residues. In nucleotides, the CDR3 is TGTGCCAGTGGATTTCAGGACTCCTACGAGCAGTACTTC. It translates to CASGFQDSYEQYF.

In regard to this clone: This sample includes further DNA sequences coding for the same CDR3. This chain connects TRBV6-1 to TRBJ2-5; 12 bases agree with TRBD2. The CDR3 consists of 15 residues. The V and J ends lost 2 bases and 2 bases, in that order; junction bases with no gene match: 0. Per the germline V gene, CDR1 is MNHNS and CDR2 is SASEGT. CDR3 residues: CASSELAGGQETQYF. As DNA, the CDR3 is TGTGCCAGCAGTGAACTAGCGGGAGGGCAAGAGACCCAGTACTTC.

The chain employs TRBV4-1 and TRBJ1-5, with D perhaps matching TRBD1 (6 bases). The CDR3 length is 17 residues. Trimming pared 4 bases from V and 0 bases from J, leaving 16 bases between. CDR1 is MGHRA and CDR2 is YSYEKL in the germline V gene. CDR3 DNA sequence: TGCGCCAGCAGCCTTACGAGAGGGGGAAATAGCAATCAGCCCCAGCATTTT. Protein sequence: CASSLTRGGNSNQPQHF.

The J gene is TRBJ2-5, the V gene TRBV30; no definite D call. The J call is in doubt because the DNA end fits TRBJ2-7 better. CDR1 is GTSNPN, CDR2 SVGIG, per germline (reference sequence). CDR3 length: 14 amino acids. This chain's CDR3 is CAWSAVSDTAEQYF. CDR3 coding DNA: TGTGCCTGGAGTGCGGTATCCGATACAGCCGAGCAGTACTTC.

V is TRBV6-5 and J is TRBJ1-6; D remains ambiguous. Germline CDR1 and CDR2: MNHEY and SVGAGI. Trimming stripped 6 bases from V and 10 bases from J, with 16 bases between. The CDR3 is 14 residues long. This CDR3 reads CASRPTENSSPLHF. The CDR3 bases are TGTGCCAGCAGACCCACAGAGAATTCGTCACCCCTCCACTTT.

This clone appeared once. This sequence joins TRBV7-3 and TRBJ2-1, with TRBD2 identical over 7 bases. Germline trimming cut 1 base from V and 2 bases from J; bases unmatched to any gene: 2. CDR3 length: 15 amino acids. CDR1 is SGHTA and CDR2 is FQGTGA in the germline V gene. CDR3 bases: TGTGCCAGCAGCTTAAGTACTAGCGCCTACAATGAGCAGTTCTTC. Protein sequence: CASSLSTSAYNEQFF.

The chain recombines TRBV6-1 with TRBJ1-5; the match to TRBD1 covers 7 bases. The CDR3 is 14 residues long. CDR1 and CDR2 from the germline V gene are MNHNS and SASEGT. V was clipped by 2 bases and J by 5 bases; unmatched bases: 3. The CDR3 loop is CASSEQGGYQPQHF. CDR3 in DNA: TGTGCCAGCAGTGAACAGGGGGGATATCAGCCCCAGCATTTT.

The chain employs TRBV18 and TRBJ1-2; weak D call: TRBD1 (5 bases). V was cut by 2 bases and J by 5 bases, with 18 bases left in between. CDR3 length: 16 amino acids. Germline V gene lookup returns CDR1 KGHSH and CDR2 LQKENI. This CDR3 is CASSPGVAGRTYGYTF. The CDR3 nucleotides are TGTGCCAGCTCACCAGGTGTAGCAGGGAGGACATATGGCTACACCTTC.

Only a few counts were recorded for this clone. The chain joins TRBV19 to TRBJ1-5; D gene unclear. CDR3 size: 14 residues. Germline values: CDR1 LNHDA, CDR2 SQIVND (reference sequence). V lost 0 bases and J 9 bases, leaving 12 bases between the germline ends. Here the CDR3 DNA reads TGTGCCAGTAGTATAGATGGGAGCGTCGGGCCCCAGCATTTT. This encodes CASSIDGSVGPQHF.

The rearrangement joins TRBV11-3 to TRBJ2-3; 12 positions match TRBD1. The CDR3 has 16 amino acids. Germline V CDR1 and CDR2: SGHNT, YENEEA. Losses at the gene ends were 1 base for V and 7 bases for J; bases not matched to a gene: 6. The CDR3 loop is CASSLAGTGGSYTQYF. As DNA, the CDR3 is TGTGCCAGCAGCTTAGCCGGGACAGGGGGCTCGTATACGCAGTATTTT.

V is TRBV5-1 and J is TRBJ1-2; TRBD1 matches 11 bases. Per the germline V gene, CDR1 is SGHRS and CDR2 is YFSETQ. The ends lost 3 bases at V and 5 bases at J; junction bases unmatched: 3. The CDR3 totals 14 residues. The CDR3 coding sequence is TGCGCCAGCAGCTCCGGGACAGGGGGTTATGGCTACACCTTC. Translation gives CASSSGTGGYGYTF.

The chain uses TRBV6-5 and TRBJ2-7; possibly TRBD2 for D (5 bases). The CDR3 extends over 13 amino acids. Looked up from germline, CDR1 is MNHEY and CDR2 is SVGAGI. V was trimmed by 7 bases and J by 5 bases, leaving 15 bases between them. CDR3 region: CASTRGFDHEQYF. CDR3 coding DNA: TGTGCCAGCACTAGAGGGTTCGACCACGAGCAGTACTTC.

The chain recombines TRBV19 with TRBJ2-1; 12 bases agree with TRBD2. Germline-derived CDR1 and CDR2 are LNHDA and SQIVND (reference sequence). The CDR3 runs 16 residues. V was pared by 4 bases and J by 7 bases, with 8 bases of the junction left unmatched. The CDR3 loop reads CASSTDRGLAGNEQFF. CDR3 nucleotide sequence: TGTGCCAGTAGTACGGACAGGGGACTAGCGGGTAATGAGCAGTTCTTC.

In its sample, this clone was seen once. The chain recombines TRBV6-6 with TRBJ1-4, with D perhaps TRBD1 (6 bases). Between the trimmed V and J ends, which lost 0 bases and 3 bases, there was a span of 8 bases. From germline, CDR1 is MNHNY and CDR2 SVGAGI (reference sequence). The length of the CDR3 is 15 residues. For the CDR3, the DNA is TGTGCCAGCAGTTACTCACAGGGTGCTAATGAAAAACTGTTTTTT. Translated: CASSYSQGANEKLFF.

The rearrangement links TRBV2 to TRBJ2-1; 9 bases are a match to TRBD1. Germline V gene data show CDR1 as SNHLY and CDR2 as FYNNEI. The CDR3 runs 14 residues. After removal of 6 bases from V and 3 bases from J, the junction contained 3 bases not matched to a gene. CDR3 bases: TGTGCCAGCAGCCGACAGGGGGGCTACAATGAGCAGTTCTTC. Amino acids: CASSRQGGYNEQFF. Full variable domain (outside the CDR3, taken from reference TRBV2 and TRBJ2-1): EPEVTQTPSHQVTQMGQEVILRCVPISNHLYFYWYRQILGQKVEFLVSFYNNEISEKSEIFDDQFSVERPDGSNFTLKIRSTKLEDSAMYFCASSRQGGYNEQFFGPGTRLTVL.

The J gene is TRBJ1-5, the V gene TRBV28; 7 bases agree with TRBD1. Per germline, CDR1 MDHEN and CDR2 SYDVKM. The CDR3 length is 15 residues. Losses at the gene ends were 6 bases for V and 1 base for J; bases not matched to a gene: 6. In nucleotides, the CDR3 is TGTGCCAGCAGGGCGACAGGGAAAAGCAATCAGCCCCAGCATTTT. This codes for CASRATGKSNQPQHF.

The rearrangement joins TRBV14 to TRBJ2-1, with D maybe TRBD2 (6 bases). The germline CDR1 and CDR2 sequences are SGHDN and FVKESK. The CDR3 extends over 11 amino acids. With 3 bases removed from V and 10 bases from J, the gap between germline ends came to 7 bases. CDR3 sequence reads: CASSQGGEQFF. Here the CDR3 DNA reads TGTGCCAGCAGCCAGGGGGGAGAGCAGTTCTTC.

The J gene is TRBJ2-7, the V gene TRBV14, with D possibly TRBD2 on 5 matching bases. The CDR3 loop spans 12 amino acids. V dropped 4 bases and J dropped 7 bases, with 11 bases sitting between them. In germline, CDR1 is SGHDN, CDR2 FVKESK. In DNA, the CDR3 is TGTGCCAGCAGCCTGGCGGGCGTTGAGCAGTACTTC. Translating it yields CASSLAGVEQYF.

The V gene is TRBV5-6, the J gene TRBJ1-2; D might be TRBD1 (5 bases). The CDR3 covers 16 residues. The ends were cut back, 5 bases at V and 3 bases at J, with 20 bases in the middle. The germline gives CDR1 SGHDT, CDR2 YYEEEE. The CDR3 nucleotides read TGTGCCAGCAGTTCTACCGGGAGAAGGGGCGACTATGGCTACACCTTC. Its protein is CASSSTGRRGDYGYTF.

The chain carries TRBV6-6 and TRBJ2-3; D not resolved. Germline values: CDR1 MNHNY, CDR2 SVGAGI (reference sequence). V lost 10 bases and J 1 base, leaving 12 bases between the germline ends. The CDR3 length is 13 residues. The CDR3 DNA is TGTGCCACAAAACCCGGAGGCACAGATACGCAGTATTTT. Translating gives CATKPGGTDTQYF.

This clone was counted a few times. This chain links TRBV18 with TRBJ2-2; TRBD2 matches 8 bases. The CDR3 extends over 16 amino acids. Germline V CDR1 and CDR2: KGHSH, LQKENI. V was clipped by 3 bases and J by 3 bases; unmatched bases: 6. The CDR3 DNA sequence: TGTGCCAGCTCACCCTTTTCGCGGGAGGACACCGGGGAGCTGTTTTTT. This gives the protein CASSPFSREDTGELFF.